A selection of T cell receptor beta chains follows, all from one sample in a study of cytomegalovirus exposure and HLA in healthy donors. Sequencing used immunoSEQ multiplex PCR; TCRdb keeps in-frame clones, though not all of them. The sample lists roughly 100,000 clones, 75% occurring once. Sequencing was carried out using PBMCs. These receptors all stem from a male donor in good health and CMV-seropositive. The CDR3 runs from the conserved cysteine through the conserved F or W. Each record gives: J gene, V gene, clone size, D gene, CDR3 length, CDR3 DNA, CDR3 protein. D genes are given only for firm matches. Not all rows give a size; the values are once, few, many and, for expanded clones, a class.

>TRBJ2-7|TRBV7-9|NA|TRBD1|14
TGTGCCAGCAGCTTAGCGGGACAGTCGGGGGAGCAGTACTTC
CASSLAGQSGEQYF
>TRBJ1-2|TRBV6-1|NA|NA|15
TGTGCCAGCAGTGACCCAGTGGCGGAGTTCTATGGCTACACCTTC
CASSDPVAEFYGYTF
>TRBJ2-5|TRBV6-5|few|TRBD1|14
TGTGCCAGCAGTTACGGACAGGCTCGAGAGACCCAGTACTTC
CASSYGQARETQYF
>TRBJ2-7|TRBV5-1|NA|TRBD1|15
TGCGCCAGCAGCCCACGGACAGGGCCAAGGGTCGAGCAGTACTTC
CASSPRTGPRVEQYF
>TRBJ1-5|TRBV27|NA|NA|14
TGTGCCAGCAGTAGTACAGTTTCCAATCAGCCCCAGCATTTT
CASSSTVSNQPQHF
>TRBJ2-1|TRBV28|NA|NA|14
TGTGCCAGCGGGCTACTAGGCTCCTACAATGAGCAGTTCTTC
CASGLLGSYNEQFF
>TRBJ2-5|TRBV11-2|NA|NA|14
TGTGCCAGCAGCTTCCGGGTTACGGGAGAGACCCAGTACTTC
CASSFRVTGETQYF
>TRBJ1-5|TRBV18|NA|NA|16
TGTGCCAGCTCACCTTTTTTATCCGAGAATCATCAGCCCCAGCATTTT
CASSPFLSENHQPQHF
>TRBJ2-5|TRBV7-2|few|NA|15
TGTGCCAGCAGCCCTCGGAGAACCGTCCAAGAGACCCAGTACTTC
CASSPRRTVQETQYF
>TRBJ1-5|TRBV7-2|many|NA|13
TGTGCCACCGCCAGACAGGGCAATCAGCCCCAGCATTTT
CATARQGNQPQHF
>TRBJ1-2|TRBV4-3|NA|TRBD1|16
TGCGCCAGCAGCGACCGCATGCTAGGACAGGGTGGTGGCTACACCTTC
CASSDRMLGQGGGYTF
>TRBJ2-1|TRBV5-1|NA|NA|12
TGCGCCAGCAGCTTGGAGGGGCCGGGGCAGTTCTTC
CASSLEGPGQFF
>TRBJ1-2|TRBV6-5|NA|NA|13
TGTGCCAGCAGAGTCCGCGTTGGCTATGGCTACACCTTC
CASRVRVGYGYTF
>TRBJ1-1|TRBV6-1|few|NA|14
TGTGCCAGCAGTGAATACCGGGGTGTGGTTGAAGCTTTCTTT
CASSEYRGVVEAFF
>TRBJ2-7|TRBV27|NA|TRBD1|15
TGTGCCAGCAGCTCCCAGGGGGCGGCGTCCTACGAGCAGTACTTC
CASSSQGAASYEQYF
>TRBJ2-7|TRBV4-2|NA|NA|14
TGTGCCAGCAGCCAAGCAGGGTCAGTCTACGAGCAGTACTTC
CASSQAGSVYEQYF
>TRBJ2-7|TRBV5-1|NA|TRBD1|16
TGCGCCAGCAGCTTGGCCTTCGGGACAGGTGCCTACGAGCAGTACTTC
CASSLAFGTGAYEQYF
>TRBJ1-2|TRBV7-9|NA|NA|14
TGTGCCAGCAGCACGGAGGGACGAGACTATGGCTACACCTTC
CASSTEGRDYGYTF
>TRBJ2-7|TRBV5-1|NA|TRBD1|14
TGCGCCAGCAAACACGGGACAGGGGAGGTCGAGCAGTACTTC
CASKHGTGEVEQYF
>TRBJ1-1|TRBV15|NA|NA|15
TGTGCCACCAGCAGAGGCAGGGACATGAACACTGAAGCTTTCTTT
CATSRGRDMNTEAFF
>TRBJ2-5|TRBV30|few|NA|15
TGTGCCTGGACCCTGGTTGGGGGGAGGCGGGAGACCCAGTACTTC
CAWTLVGGRRETQYF
>TRBJ2-5|TRBV5-1|NA|NA|14
TGCGCCAGCAGCTTGGCAGGGTTCGGGGAGACCCAGTACTTC
CASSLAGFGETQYF
>TRBJ1-2|TRBV19|NA|NA|11
TGTGCCAGAAATAACAGGGACGGCTACACCTTC
CARNNRDGYTF
>TRBJ2-7|TRBV5-4|NA|NA|13
TGTGCCAGCAGCTTGACACCGACCTACGAGCAGTACTTC
CASSLTPTYEQYF
>TRBJ2-7|TRBV7-9|NA|NA|15
TGTGCCAGCAGCTCTGGGGTAGCGGCTTCCTACGAGCAGTACTTC
CASSSGVAASYEQYF
>TRBJ2-2|TRBV6-4|NA|TRBD2|15
TGTGCCAGCAGTTCCAGCGGGGAGAACACCGGGGAGCTGTTTTTT
CASSSSGENTGELFF
>TRBJ2-7|TRBV13|few|TRBD1|15
TGTGCCAGCAGCTTAGGACAGGGGGCTTTGGGGGAGCAGTACTTC
CASSLGQGALGEQYF
>TRBJ1-6|TRBV5-8|once|TRBD1|19
TGTGCCAGCAGCCCCCGACCATGGACAGGGAGCTCCTATAATTCACCCCTCCACTTT
CASSPRPWTGSSYNSPLHF
>TRBJ1-1|TRBV12-5|medium-sized|NA|14
TGTGCTAGTGGTTTGTGGGTAGGGGAGGCTGAAGCTTTCTTT
CASGLWVGEAEAFF
>TRBJ1-1|TRBV11-2|NA|TRBD1|17
TGTGCCAGCAGCTTTACGGGACAGGGGGTGGGGAACACTGAAGCTTTCTTT
CASSFTGQGVGNTEAFF
>TRBJ2-7|TRBV5-1|few|TRBD2|15
TGCGCCAGCAGCTTGGGAGGACTAGCGGACCACGAGCAGTACTTC
CASSLGGLADHEQYF
>TRBJ2-1|TRBV9|NA|TRBD1|15
TGTGCCAGCACCAGAACAGGGGGCTCCTACAATGAGCAGTTCTTC
CASTRTGGSYNEQFF
>TRBJ2-3|TRBV7-3|NA|NA|14
TGTGCCAGCAGCTTAAGCGGACTCACAGATACGCAGTATTTT
CASSLSGLTDTQYF
>TRBJ2-7|TRBV5-1|NA|TRBD2|17
TGCGCCAGCAGCTCGGGATCTAGCGGGAGTCTCTACGGTGGGCAGTACTTC
CASSSGSSGSLYGGQYF
>TRBJ2-7|TRBV28|NA|NA|13
TGTGCCAGCAGTTCCGGAGCCACCTACGAGCAGTACTTC
CASSSGATYEQYF
>TRBJ2-7|TRBV7-8|NA|TRBD1|14
TGTGCCAGCAGCTTATTAACAGGGGATGGGGAGCAGTACTTC
CASSLLTGDGEQYF
>TRBJ2-2|TRBV9|NA|NA|17
TGTGCCAGCAGCGCCCCTACCCCCAGGGGCAGCACCGGGGAGCTGTTTTTT
CASSAPTPRGSTGELFF
>TRBJ2-7|TRBV6-1|NA|TRBD2|15
TGTGCCAGCAGTGAGGGACTAGCGGGAGCCTACGAGCAGTACTTC
CASSEGLAGAYEQYF
>TRBJ1-2|TRBV29-1|NA|TRBD1|15
TGCAGCGTTGATGGGGACAGGGGGCAGGGCTATGGCTACACCTTC
CSVDGDRGQGYGYTF
>TRBJ1-1|TRBV5-1|NA|NA|13
TGCGCCAGCAGCTCTACAGAGAACACTGAAGCTTTCTTT
CASSSTENTEAFF
>TRBJ2-2|TRBV6-5|NA|TRBD1|16
TGTGCCAGCAGTTACGAAACAGGGGGGAACACCGGGGAGCTGTTTTTT
CASSYETGGNTGELFF
>TRBJ2-5|TRBV4-2|NA|TRBD2|14
TGTGCCAGCAGCCACCTAGCGGGGGTTGAGACCCAGTACTTC
CASSHLAGVETQYF
>TRBJ2-7|TRBV6-1|NA|TRBD1|16
TGTGCCAGCAGTGGGGGACAGGGGTGGGGGAATTACGAGCAGTACTTC
CASSGGQGWGNYEQYF
>TRBJ2-7|TRBV5-8|NA|TRBD1|14
TGTGCCAGCAGCCCGGACAGGGTCACGTACGAGCAGTACTTC
CASSPDRVTYEQYF
>TRBJ2-3|TRBV6-5|NA|TRBD2|16
TGTGCCAGCAGTTACGGGACTAGCGGGAGCACAGATACGCAGTATTTT
CASSYGTSGSTDTQYF
>TRBJ1-5|TRBV27|NA|NA|14
TGTGCCAGCAGCAACAGGGTCTTGAATCAGCCCCAGCATTTT
CASSNRVLNQPQHF
>TRBJ1-1|TRBV5-4|NA|NA|16
TGTGCCAGCAGCTCGGACGGGAGAGGGGCAAACACTGAAGCTTTCTTT
CASSSDGRGANTEAFF
>TRBJ2-7|TRBV29-1|NA|TRBD1|12
TGCAGCGTACGACAGGGGGCCTACGAGCAGTACTTC
CSVRQGAYEQYF